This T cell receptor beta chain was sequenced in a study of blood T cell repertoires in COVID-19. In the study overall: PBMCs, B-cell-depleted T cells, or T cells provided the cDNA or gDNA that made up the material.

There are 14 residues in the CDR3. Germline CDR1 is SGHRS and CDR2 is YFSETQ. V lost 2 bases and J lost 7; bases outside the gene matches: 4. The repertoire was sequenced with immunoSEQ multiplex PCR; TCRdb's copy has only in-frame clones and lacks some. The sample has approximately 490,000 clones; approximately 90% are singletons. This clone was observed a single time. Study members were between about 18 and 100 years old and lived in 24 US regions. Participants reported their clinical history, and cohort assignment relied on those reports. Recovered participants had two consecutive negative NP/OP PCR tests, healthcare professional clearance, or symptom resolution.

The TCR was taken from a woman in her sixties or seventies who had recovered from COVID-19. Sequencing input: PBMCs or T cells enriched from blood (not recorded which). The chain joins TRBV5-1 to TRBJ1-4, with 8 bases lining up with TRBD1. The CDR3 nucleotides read TGCGCCAGCAGCTTAGACAGGGGAGGTGAAAAACTGTTTTTT. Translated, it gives CASSLDRGGEKLFF.